One and the same sample provided the 26 T cell receptor beta chains below, sequenced in a study of blood T cell repertoires in COVID-19. TCRdb keeps only in-frame clones here, not all; method: immunoSEQ multiplex PCR. The data contain about 310,000 clones, about 87% of them singletons. What was sequenced was PBMCs or T cells enriched from blood (not recorded which). These receptors came from a young woman who had recovered from COVID-19.

This clone appeared a few times. V and J are TRBV6-2 or TRBV6-3 and TRBJ1-4; 9 bases are shared with TRBD1. V shed 6 bases and J 6 bases; nucleotides not matched to a gene: 5. CDR3 length equals 14 residues. Per the germline V gene, CDR1 is MNHEY and CDR2 is SVGEGT. This CDR3 is CASSPRTGDEKLFF. CDR3 sequence (DNA): TGTGCCAGCAGCCCTAGGACAGGGGATGAAAAACTGTTTTTT.

V and J are TRBV6-1 and TRBJ1-5, with 8 bases lining up with TRBD1. V trimming: 4 bases; J trimming: 0 bases; junction bases outside the gene matches: 8. The germline gives CDR1 MNHNS, CDR2 SASEGT. The CDR3 totals 17 residues. CDR3 in DNA: TGTGCCAGCAGTGCTCCACCAGGGGGCCCTAGCAATCAGCCCCAGCATTTT. It is translated as CASSAPPGGPSNQPQHF.

The V gene is TRBV29-1, the J gene TRBJ1-1; D not resolved. In germline, CDR1 is SQVTM, CDR2 ANQGSEA. The V and J ends lost 6 bases and 2 bases respectively, with 13 bases between them. This CDR3 is built from 13 residues. CDR3 sequence (DNA): TGCAGCGTCACCCAGCGAGGAAACACTGAAGCTTTCTTT. As protein: CSVTQRGNTEAFF.

The chain combines TRBV9 with TRBJ2-1; TRBD2 agrees at 13 bases. Germline CDR1 SGDLS, CDR2 YYNGEE. V lost 5 bases to trimming and J lost 8 bases; unmatched junction nucleotides: 10. This CDR3 has 16 residues. The CDR3: CASSLATSGGVHEQFF. The CDR3 DNA reads as TGTGCCAGCAGTCTTGCAACTAGCGGGGGGGTGCATGAGCAGTTCTTC.

The chain has TRBV7-9 and TRBJ1-3; no firm D call. The V end lost 6 bases, the J end lost 0 bases, and 12 bases lay between the germline ends. The germline CDR1 and CDR2 sequences are SEHNR and FQNEAQ (reference sequence). This CDR3 contains 15 residues. CDR3 nucleotides: TGTGCCAGCAGTCTGCGGGGAAACTCTGGAAACACCATATATTTT. It yields the protein CASSLRGNSGNTIYF.

The V gene is TRBV5-4, the J gene TRBJ2-4, with D possibly TRBD2 on 6 matching bases. Trimming took off 1 base at V and 4 bases at J, with 9 bases between the two ends. Looked up from germline, CDR1 is SGHNT and CDR2 is YYREEE (reference sequence). This CDR3 has 14 amino acids. CDR3 DNA sequence: TGTGCCAGCAGCTTGTCCCGGGGGAAAAACATTCAGTACTTC. Translation gives CASSLSRGKNIQYF.

This chain joins TRBV7-9 and TRBJ2-4, with 7 bases aligning to TRBD1. Germline CDR1 SEHNR, CDR2 FQNEAQ (reference sequence). CDR3 length: 17 amino acids. The V segment lost 0 bases and the J segment 3 bases; nucleotides outside the gene matches: 8. CDR3 sequence: CASSLASGNRGKNIQYF. CDR3 DNA: TGTGCCAGCAGCTTAGCGTCCGGGAACAGGGGCAAAAACATTCAGTACTTC.

The chain combines TRBV15 with TRBJ2-3; D is possibly TRBD1 (6 bases). The CDR3 is made up of 15 amino acids. CDR1 is LNHNV, CDR2 YYDKDF, per germline (reference sequence). The V and J ends lost 1 base and 3 bases respectively, with 11 bases between them. This CDR3 is CATSRGSQGTDTQYF. The DNA of the CDR3 is TGTGCCACCAGCAGAGGGTCACAGGGAACAGATACGCAGTATTTT.

This clone was counted a single time. The chain has TRBV5-1 and TRBJ1-4; tentative D call: TRBD1 (5 bases). This CDR3 is built from 15 residues. Germline-derived CDR1 and CDR2 are SGHRS and YFSETQ. V was clipped by 1 base and J by 0 bases, with 7 bases between them. Here the CDR3 DNA reads TGCGCCAGCAGCTTGTGGGGGGCAACTAATGAAAAACTGTTTTTT. As protein: CASSLWGATNEKLFF.

A word on this clone: The junction departs from germline at one end; a sequencing error may be responsible. This chain uses TRBV18 with TRBJ2-7; TRBD2 matches 11 bases. This CDR3 is 16 amino acids long. Germline assignment: CDR1 KGHSH and CDR2 LQKENI. The CDR3 DNA sequence: TGTGCCAGCTCTCCACGACTAGCGGGAATCATGGAGGAGCAGTACTTC. Encoded protein: CASSPRLAGIMEEQYF.

This chain links TRBV5-1 with TRBJ2-3; 8 nucleotides line up with TRBD1. Germline V lookup: CDR1 SGHRS, CDR2 YFSETQ. With V trimmed by 0 bases and J by 5 bases, 2 bases remained unmatched. This CDR3 region has 14 residues. In DNA, the CDR3 is TGCGCCAGCAGCTTGGCTACAGGGGGAGATACGCAGTATTTT. Its protein is CASSLATGGDTQYF.

The rearrangement links TRBV28 to TRBJ2-1; 7 bases align to TRBD2. The CDR3 is 15 amino acids. The V segment lost 5 bases and the J segment 8 bases; nucleotides outside the gene matches: 12. CDR1 and CDR2 (germline): MDHEN, SYDVKM. Here the CDR3 DNA reads TGTGCCAGCAGTGGGTGGACTAGTTTGAGCTATGAGCAGTTCTTC. Translated, it gives CASSGWTSLSYEQFF.

This clone was detected only once. V is TRBV18 and J is TRBJ2-7; the D gene is possibly TRBD2 (5 bases). Germline loops: CDR1 KGHSH, CDR2 LQKENI. Trimming left V 3 bases short and J 2 bases short, with 8 bases between. The CDR3 covers 13 residues. CDR3 loop: CASSPAGPYEQYF. The CDR3 DNA reads as TGTGCCAGCTCACCCGCGGGTCCCTACGAGCAGTACTTC.

The V and J genes are TRBV25-1 and TRBJ1-3; possible D gene TRBD1, 5 bases. CDR1 and CDR2 (germline): MGHDK, SYGVNS. V was pared by 7 bases and J by 3 bases, with 13 bases between. The CDR3 runs to 14 residues. The CDR3 spells CASTHPGGGNTIYF. In DNA, the CDR3 is TGTGCCAGCACCCACCCGGGGGGTGGAAACACCATATATTTT.

The DNA for the CDR3 is TGTGCCAGCACCCCGCGAGGCTTAGGAACCGGGGAGCTGTTTTTT. Residues: CASTPRGLGTGELFF. J is TRBJ2-2 and V is TRBV9; D is uncertain. The CDR3 has 15 amino acids. Germline V gene sequence: CDR1 SGDLS, CDR2 YYNGEE. Trimming removed 6 bases at V and 5 bases at J, with 17 bases between.

The CDR3 DNA reads TGTGCCAGCAGCTTAGGTAGGAGGACTAGCATATATGAGCAGTTCTTC. It translates to CASSLGRRTSIYEQFF. This rearrangement joins TRBV7-2 to TRBJ2-1; 8 bases agree with TRBD2. J gave up 8 bases and V 1 base, and 10 bases lay outside the gene matches. This CDR3 contains 16 residues. Germline V CDR1 and CDR2: SGHTA, FQGNSA.

This chain joins TRBV29-1 and TRBJ1-2; 10 bases align to TRBD1. The germline V gene encodes CDR1 SQVTM and CDR2 ANQGSEA. The J segment lost 7 bases and the V segment lost 7 bases, leaving 6 bases of the junction unmatched. The length of the CDR3 is 12 residues. CDR3 region: CSARDRGSGYTF. DNA of the CDR3: TGCAGCGCGAGGGACAGGGGCAGTGGCTACACCTTC.

The rearrangement joins TRBV24-1 to TRBJ2-1, with 13 bases aligning to TRBD2. CDR3 length: 15 amino acids. In germline, CDR1 is KGHDR, CDR2 SFDVKD. Trimming at V came to 9 bases and at J to 8 bases, leaving 9 bases not matched to a gene. Here the CDR3 DNA reads TGTGCCACCGGACTAGCGGGGGCCCAAGGGGATGAGCAGTTCTTC. Its protein product is CATGLAGAQGDEQFF.

V gene TRBV28 combines with J gene TRBJ2-7; 7 nucleotides match TRBD1. This CDR3 comprises 15 residues. V was pared by 2 bases and J by 1 base, with 5 bases of the junction left unmatched. Per the germline V gene, CDR1 is MDHEN and CDR2 is SYDVKM. The CDR3 nucleotides are TGTGCCAGCAGTTTAAGGGGGCAGGGTTCCTACGAGCAGTACTTC. Its translation is CASSLRGQGSYEQYF.

The chain links TRBV5-1 to TRBJ1-2, with no clear D. Germline-derived CDR1 and CDR2 are SGHRS and YFSETQ. The CDR3 has 13 amino acids. Deletions cut 0 bases from V and 4 bases from J, with 7 bases between. The CDR3 coding sequence is TGCGCCAGCAGCTTGGCCCCTTCCTATGGCTACACCTTC. Residues: CASSLAPSYGYTF.

The rearrangement joins TRBV5-1 to TRBJ2-5; D perhaps matches TRBD1 (5 bases). The V end was cut by 2 bases, the J end by 7 bases, with 18 bases between. The CDR3 spans 15 residues. The germline V gene encodes CDR1 SGHRS and CDR2 YFSETQ. The CDR3 nucleotides are TGCGCCAGCAGCTTCGGGCAGGGAACCACCAGGACCCAGTACTTC. As protein: CASSFGQGTTRTQYF.

This chain connects TRBV27 to TRBJ2-7; tentative D call: TRBD2 (6 bases). V was pared by 3 bases and J by 1 base, with 13 bases between. CDR3 length equals 15 residues. Germline V gene lookup returns CDR1 MNHEY and CDR2 SMNVEV (reference sequence). CDR3 protein: CASSFRGYGSYEQYF. CDR3 nucleotide sequence: TGTGCCAGCAGTTTTCGGGGGTATGGGTCCTACGAGCAGTACTTC.

The chain carries TRBV23-1 and TRBJ1-1; maybe TRBD1 (5 bases). TRBV23-1 is treated as an ORF (open reading frame) with a function not yet certain. V gave up 2 bases and J gave up 3 bases, with 16 bases separating them. The CDR3 runs 16 residues. The DNA of the CDR3 is TGCGCCAGCAGTCAACCTCCAGGGAGGTCGCACACTGAAGCTTTCTTT. Its translation: CASSQPPGRSHTEAFF.

This clone came up once. The CDR3 DNA is TGTGCCAGCAGCCCCCCCCCACAGAACGGCATGAAAAGTCTGTTTTTT. Its protein product is CASSPPPQNGMKSLFF. The gene calls are TRBV7-6 and TRBJ1-4; D gene uncertain. This CDR3 comprises 16 residues. The V gene's germline CDR1 is SGHVS and CDR2 FNYEAQ. Trimming left V 5 bases short and J 14 bases short, with 27 bases between.

This chain connects TRBV7-5 to TRBJ1-1. TRBV7-5 is a known pseudogene. The CDR3 has 13 amino acids. The DNA of the CDR3 is TGTGTCAGAAGCTTAGCGTCCGAGACTGAAGCTTTCTTT. Protein product: CVRSLASETEAFF.

The chain is built from TRBV30 and TRBJ1-2, with D unresolved. V was shortened by 0 bases and J by 5 bases, with 7 bases between the two germline ends. The CDR3 is made up of 12 amino acids. In germline, CDR1 is GTSNPN, CDR2 SVGIG (reference sequence). CDR3 loop: CAWSVQVYGYTF. CDR3 DNA sequence: TGTGCCTGGAGTGTACAAGTGTATGGCTACACCTTC.